These 25 T cell receptor beta chains were all obtained from the same sample, sequenced in a study of CD8 T cells in Susac syndrome. The RNA, about 0.45 to 1 ug, was put through reverse transcription using random hexamers. TCRdb recomputed calls from the immunoSEQ multiplex PCR reads with MiXCR, one row per CDR3 protein. The sample comprises 150,000 to 200,000 distinct CDR3 sequences, around 94% of which are singletons, and about 0.09% rests with the top ten. The specimen was CD4+ T cells from PBMCs. The receptors originated from a human donor with multiple sclerosis.

V gene TRBV9 combines with J gene TRBJ2-1; D uncertain. With 0 bases removed from V and 4 bases from J, the gap between germline ends came to 11 bases. Germline V CDR1 and CDR2: SGDLS, YYNGEE. The length of the CDR3 is 15 residues. The CDR3 sequence is CASSVDGAAYNEQFF. For the CDR3, the DNA is TGTGCCAGCAGCGTAGACGGCGCGGCTTACAATGAGCAGTTCTTC.

The chain carries TRBV3-1 and TRBJ2-1; D perhaps matches TRBD2 (6 bases). Germline values: CDR1 LGHDT, CDR2 YNNKEL (reference sequence). V gave up 5 bases and J gave up 1 base, with 9 bases separating them. The CDR3 loop spans 14 amino acids. DNA of the CDR3: TGTGCCAGCAGCTCAGGACTATCCTACAATGAGCAGTTCTTC. As protein: CASSSGLSYNEQFF.

The chain joins TRBV7-9 to TRBJ2-6, with D hard to call. The CDR3 runs 14 residues. Germline V gene lookup returns CDR1 SEHNR and CDR2 FQNEAQ (reference sequence). Trimming pared 3 bases from V and 3 bases from J, leaving 6 bases between. The CDR3 sequence: CASSFLRGANVLTF. The DNA of the CDR3 is TGTGCCAGCAGCTTCCTCCGTGGGGCCAACGTCCTGACTTTC.

The rearrangement links TRBV6-2 or TRBV6-3 to TRBJ2-3; 7 bases are shared with TRBD2. The ends lost 8 bases at V and 0 bases at J; junction bases unmatched: 5. The CDR3 is made up of 14 amino acids. Germline CDR1 and CDR2: MNHEY and SVGEGT. The CDR3 nucleotides read TGTGCCAGCCTCGGGAGGTATAGCACAGATACGCAGTATTTT. As protein: CASLGRYSTDTQYF.

The V and J genes are TRBV3-1 and TRBJ2-7, with D unresolved. CDR1 and CDR2 from the germline V gene are LGHDT and YNNKEL (reference sequence). This CDR3 has 11 amino acids. The germline V and J ends were trimmed by 2 bases and 6 bases, with 5 bases remaining between them. In DNA form, the CDR3 reads TGTGCCAGCAGCCAAAGGGCCGAGCAGTACTTC. Translation: CASSQRAEQYF.

V usage is TRBV3-1 and J usage is TRBJ1-1; D not certain. Germline assignment: CDR1 LGHDT and CDR2 YNNKEL (reference sequence). Trimming took 4 bases from V and 0 from J, leaving 12 bases between them. This CDR3 spans 15 amino acids. This CDR3 reads CASSPGSYMNTEAFF. The CDR3 nucleotides read TGTGCCAGCAGCCCGGGTAGCTACATGAACACTGAAGCTTTCTTT.

The J gene is TRBJ2-3, the V gene TRBV20-1; 10 positions match TRBD1. Germline CDR1 and CDR2: DFQATT and SNEGSKA (reference sequence). V gave up 4 bases and J gave up 7 bases; unmatched junction bases: 11. This CDR3 has 15 amino acids. The DNA for the CDR3 is TGCAGTGCTAAGCTCCCGGGACAGGGGACCTATACGCAGTATTTT. Translation: CSAKLPGQGTYTQYF.

The chain links TRBV29-1 to TRBJ2-3; perhaps TRBD2 as D (6 bases). CDR1 and CDR2 (germline): SQVTM, ANQGSEA. The CDR3 extends over 16 amino acids. Trimming cost V 4 bases and J 0 bases, with 17 bases left between them. As DNA, the CDR3 is TGCAGCGTTGCCTCGGGACTGGAAGGAAGCACAGATACGCAGTATTTT. It yields the protein CSVASGLEGSTDTQYF.

The V call is TRBV10-3, the J call TRBJ1-5, with 8 bases aligning to TRBD1. The CDR3 is made up of 16 amino acids. With 0 bases clipped from V and 4 bases from J, the junction kept 5 bases outside the gene matches. Germline V gene lookup returns CDR1 ENHRY and CDR2 SYGVKD. CDR3 sequence (DNA): TGTGCCATCAGTGAGTCTCCGGACAGGGAGAATCAGCCCCAGCATTTT. Translation gives CAISESPDRENQPQHF.

This clonotype was observed a single time. V gene TRBV4-1 combines with J gene TRBJ2-5; 7 nucleotides match TRBD2. The ends lost 1 base at V and 9 bases at J; junction bases unmatched: 8. From germline, CDR1 is MGHRA and CDR2 YSYEKL. CDR3 length: 14 residues. The CDR3 nucleotides read TGCGCCAGCAGCCAAGGGGGAGGGTGGACTTCCCAGTACTTC. Translation gives CASSQGGGWTSQYF.

In DNA, the CDR3 is TGTGCCAGCAGCCCAGGGGGTCCTGGCTACACCTTC. This gives the protein CASSPGGPGYTF. The rearrangement links TRBV9 to TRBJ1-2, with 7 bases fitting TRBD1. The CDR3 extends over 12 amino acids. Germline V gene data show CDR1 as SGDLS and CDR2 as YYNGEE. With 4 bases clipped from V and 7 bases from J, the junction kept 4 bases outside the gene matches.

The chain joins TRBV20-1 to TRBJ1-1; D not certain. CDR1 DFQATT and CDR2 SNEGSKA come from the germline V gene (reference sequence). V was clipped by 6 bases and J by 1 base, with 18 bases between them. This CDR3 has 15 amino acids. In DNA, the CDR3 is TGCAGTGCAACACGAGCCGGATTATCGAACACTGAAGCTTTCTTT. Protein: CSATRAGLSNTEAFF.

CDR3 protein: CSGGTGGYGYTF. The DNA of the CDR3 is TGCAGCGGGGGGACAGGGGGCTATGGCTACACCTTC. The V gene is TRBV29-1, the J gene TRBJ1-2, with 11 bases fitting TRBD1. Germline-derived CDR1 and CDR2 are SQVTM and ANQGSEA. The junction had 2 bases not matched to a gene; V was cut back by 7 bases and J by 4 bases. This CDR3 spans 12 amino acids.

The chain uses TRBV28 and TRBJ2-3; TRBD2 might be the D (6 bases). The CDR3 runs to 16 residues. Germline assignment: CDR1 MDHEN and CDR2 SYDVKM. V was pared by 4 bases and J by 4 bases, with 18 bases between. The CDR3 sequence: CASSYPGAPVPDTQYF. The CDR3 DNA is TGTGCCAGCAGTTATCCGGGAGCCCCCGTCCCAGATACGCAGTATTTT.

The CDR3 nucleotides read TGTGCCAGCAGCTCTACAGGGGTCTCTGGAAACACCATATATTTT. Amino acids: CASSSTGVSGNTIYF. The V call is TRBV6-5, the J call TRBJ1-3, with 7 bases fitting TRBD1. Germline CDR1 MNHEY, CDR2 SVGAGI. The ends lost 6 bases at V and 0 bases at J; junction bases unmatched: 5. CDR3 length: 15 residues.

V gene TRBV3-1 combines with J gene TRBJ2-1; D may match TRBD1 or TRBD2 (5 bases each). Germline V CDR1 and CDR2: LGHDT, YNNKEL (reference sequence). The CDR3 loop spans 14 amino acids. Trimming removed 0 bases from V and 7 bases from J, with 10 bases in between. The CDR3 nucleotides are TGTGCCAGCAGCCAAGATGGGGGTAGGAATGAGCAGTTCTTC. It is translated as CASSQDGGRNEQFF.

V is TRBV2 and J is TRBJ1-4; D remains ambiguous. Per the germline V gene, CDR1 is SNHLY and CDR2 is FYNNEI. The CDR3 spans 12 residues. Trimming shortened V by 6 bases and J by 0 bases, and 2 bases separated the two germline ends. The CDR3 sequence: CASRATNEKLFF. CDR3 nucleotide sequence: TGTGCCAGCAGGGCAACTAATGAAAAACTGTTTTTT.

This chain links TRBV20-1 with TRBJ1-1; 7 bases are shared with TRBD1. J was trimmed by 11 bases and V by 6 bases; bases with no gene match: 6. Germline V gene data show CDR1 as DFQATT and CDR2 as SNEGSKA (reference sequence). The CDR3 length is 10 residues. The CDR3: CSALRGDAFF. DNA for the CDR3: TGCAGTGCGCTCAGGGGGGACGCTTTCTTT.

This chain connects TRBV28 to TRBJ1-1; D may be TRBD1 (5 bases). The V gene's germline CDR1 is MDHEN and CDR2 SYDVKM. CDR3 length: 14 residues. Trimming removed 7 bases from V and 4 bases from J, with 16 bases in between. The CDR3 sequence is CASTKRGLSTEAFF. Written as DNA, the CDR3 is TGTGCCAGCACCAAGAGGGGTTTGAGCACTGAAGCTTTCTTT.

The chain recombines TRBV5-8 with TRBJ2-1, with a possible D match to TRBD2 (6 bases). Germline V gene sequence: CDR1 SGHTS, CDR2 YDEGEE. The germline V and J ends were trimmed by 0 bases and 8 bases, with 15 bases remaining between them. This CDR3 contains 15 residues. CDR3 sequence (DNA): TGTGCCAGCAGCTTGGGTCCTAGCGTTATATATGAGCAGTTCTTC. Its translation: CASSLGPSVIYEQFF.

This sequence joins TRBV6-5 and TRBJ2-7; 7 bases are a match to TRBD1. This CDR3 has 14 amino acids. Germline V CDR1 and CDR2: MNHEY, SVGAGI. V lost 6 bases, J lost 1 base, and 6 bases stayed unmatched. In nucleotides, the CDR3 is TGTGCCAGCAGACCCCGGGACAGATCCTACGAGCAGTACTTC. Its translation is CASRPRDRSYEQYF.

This chain links TRBV7-3 with TRBJ2-5; perhaps TRBD2 as D (6 bases). CDR1 and CDR2 (germline): SGHTA, FQGTGA. CDR3 length equals 13 residues. Trimming removed 3 bases at V and 7 bases at J, with 12 bases between. The CDR3 spells CASSFSEGGTQYF. CDR3 nucleotide sequence: TGTGCCAGCAGCTTCAGCGAGGGAGGGACCCAGTACTTC.

This chain joins TRBV6-5 and TRBJ1-1; D remains unclear. V was pared by 6 bases and J by 5 bases, with 19 bases between. Looked up from germline, CDR1 is MNHEY and CDR2 is SVGAGI. The CDR3 is made up of 15 amino acids. CDR3 amino acids: CASRHGVGVGTEAFF. The CDR3 DNA sequence: TGTGCCAGCAGGCACGGGGTGGGTGTTGGAACTGAAGCTTTCTTT.

This chain links TRBV28 with TRBJ2-5, with TRBD2 matching over 7 bases. Germline assignment: CDR1 MDHEN and CDR2 SYDVKM. The CDR3 covers 13 residues. The J segment lost 5 bases and the V segment lost 5 bases, leaving 5 bases of the junction unmatched. The CDR3 DNA sequence: TGTGCCAGCAGTAACGGGGGGAAGGAGACCCAGTACTTC. Translating gives CASSNGGKETQYF.

This sequence joins TRBV6-5 and TRBJ1-2; D remains unclear. The CDR3 is made up of 15 amino acids. Trimming shortened V by 0 bases and J by 0 bases, and 8 bases separated the two germline ends. Germline values: CDR1 MNHEY, CDR2 SVGAGI. The CDR3 DNA sequence: TGTGCCAGCAGTTACTCATCGAGAGCTAACTATGGCTACACCTTC. This translates into CASSYSSRANYGYTF.